The present T cell receptor (beta chain) was sequenced within a study of breast tumors, draining lymph nodes, adjacent tissues. Breast cancer patients provided tissue from their axillary draining lymph nodes. Study-level results: The lymph node origin of tumor T cells was framed as consistent with a hypothesis, not demonstrated. Data fit most tumor T cells coming from lymph node, expanding in tumor. Compared with basal-like, luminal-like tumors shared significantly more repertoire with nontumor tissue. Tumors had less TCR diversity than lymph nodes, more than nontumor tissue.

Comments on this clonotype: Its antigen remains unknown. This sequence may be a read error, since a much larger clone differs from it by one base.

Each CDR3 protein is one row after TCRdb ran MiXCR on the multiplex PCR reads. This table holds 200,000 to 250,000 distinct CDR3 sequences, roughly 32% found once. The sequence came from a female donor with breast cancer. Some clones in this sample may be carry-over from other donors' samples. The sequenced material came from axillary lymph node tissue.

CDR3 bases: TGTGCCAGCAGTTTGACAGGGCGAACCGGTTTGGGCGGCTACACCTTC. Encoded protein: CASSLTGRTGLGGYTF. The rearrangement joins TRBV28 to TRBJ1-2; 7 bases agree with TRBD1. The germline gives CDR1 MDHEN, CDR2 SYDVKM. V shed 3 bases, J shed 8 bases, and the junction held 15 bases outside the gene matches. The length of the CDR3 is 16 residues.